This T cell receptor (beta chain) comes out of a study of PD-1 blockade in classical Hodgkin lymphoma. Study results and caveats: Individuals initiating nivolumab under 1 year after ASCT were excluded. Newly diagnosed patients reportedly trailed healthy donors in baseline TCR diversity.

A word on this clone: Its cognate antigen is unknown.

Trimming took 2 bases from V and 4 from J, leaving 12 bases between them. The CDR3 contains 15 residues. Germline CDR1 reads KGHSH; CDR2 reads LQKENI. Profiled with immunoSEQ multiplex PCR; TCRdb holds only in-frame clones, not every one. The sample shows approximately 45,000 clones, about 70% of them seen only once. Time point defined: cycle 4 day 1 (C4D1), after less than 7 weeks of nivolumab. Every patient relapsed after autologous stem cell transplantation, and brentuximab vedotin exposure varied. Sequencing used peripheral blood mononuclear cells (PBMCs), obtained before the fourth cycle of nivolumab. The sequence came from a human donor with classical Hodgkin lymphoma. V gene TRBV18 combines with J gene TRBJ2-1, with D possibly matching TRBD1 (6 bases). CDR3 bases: TGTGCCAGCTCACCAAAGACAGGCGATTACAATGAGCAGTTCTTC. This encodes CASSPKTGDYNEQFF. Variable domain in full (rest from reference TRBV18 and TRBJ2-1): NAGVMQNPRHLVRRRGQEARLRCSPMKGHSHVYWYRQLPEEGLKFMVYLQKENIIDESGMPKERFSAEFPKEGPSILRIQQVVRGDSAAYFCASSPKTGDYNEQFFGPGTRLTVL.